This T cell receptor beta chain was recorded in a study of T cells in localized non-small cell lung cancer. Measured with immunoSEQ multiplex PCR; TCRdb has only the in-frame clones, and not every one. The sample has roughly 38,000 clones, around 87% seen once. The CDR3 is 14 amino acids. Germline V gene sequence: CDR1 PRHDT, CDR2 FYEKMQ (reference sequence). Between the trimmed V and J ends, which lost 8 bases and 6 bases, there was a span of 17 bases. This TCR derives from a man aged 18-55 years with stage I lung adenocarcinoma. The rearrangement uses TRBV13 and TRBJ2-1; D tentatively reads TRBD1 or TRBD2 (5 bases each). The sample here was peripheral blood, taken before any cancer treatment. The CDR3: CASSYWGPSNEQFF. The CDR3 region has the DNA TGTGCCAGCTCCTATTGGGGACCTAGCAATGAGCAGTTCTTC.